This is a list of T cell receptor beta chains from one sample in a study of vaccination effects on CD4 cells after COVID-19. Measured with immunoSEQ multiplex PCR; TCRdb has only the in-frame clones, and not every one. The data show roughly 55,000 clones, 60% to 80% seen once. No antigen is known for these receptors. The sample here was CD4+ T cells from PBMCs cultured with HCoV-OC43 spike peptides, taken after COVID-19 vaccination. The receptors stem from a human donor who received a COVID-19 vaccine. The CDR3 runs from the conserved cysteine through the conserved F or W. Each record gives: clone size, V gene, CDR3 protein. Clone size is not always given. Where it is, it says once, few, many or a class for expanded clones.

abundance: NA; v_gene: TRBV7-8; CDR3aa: CASSIAQQGVRTDTQYF
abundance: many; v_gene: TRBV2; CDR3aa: CASGTGENTGELFF
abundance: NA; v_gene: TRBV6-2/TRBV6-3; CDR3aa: CASSYWTEATNEKLFF
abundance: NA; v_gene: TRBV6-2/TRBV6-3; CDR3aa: CASSTGQETQYF
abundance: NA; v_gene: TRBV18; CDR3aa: CASSPSGTGYSNQPQHF
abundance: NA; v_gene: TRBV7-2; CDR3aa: CASSLARVDLTGELFF
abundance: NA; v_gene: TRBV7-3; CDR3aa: CASSQTGTFYNEQFF
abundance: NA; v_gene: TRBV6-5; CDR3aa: CASSLEGRAYGYTF
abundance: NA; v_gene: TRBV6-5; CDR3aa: CASRVIGTTEAFF
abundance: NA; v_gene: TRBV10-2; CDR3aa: CASRDRVRSETQYF
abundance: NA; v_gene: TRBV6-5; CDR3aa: CASSSLDRNEQFF
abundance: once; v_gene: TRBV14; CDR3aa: CASSRQHMNTEAFF
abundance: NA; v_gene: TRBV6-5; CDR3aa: CASSSRTGNLGELFF
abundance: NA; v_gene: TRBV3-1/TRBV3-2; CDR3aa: CASSRYEVNTEAFF
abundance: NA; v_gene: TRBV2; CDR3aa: CASSERDEKLFF
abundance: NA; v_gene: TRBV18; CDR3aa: CASSPPYSSDMNTEAFF
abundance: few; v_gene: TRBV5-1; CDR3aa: CASSASKDWGYTF
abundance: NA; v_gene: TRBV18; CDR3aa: CASSPGRNYGYTF
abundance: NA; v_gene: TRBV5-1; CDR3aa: CASSPGLAGGNNEQFF
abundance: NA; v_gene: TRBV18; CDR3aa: CASSPGGEREKLFF
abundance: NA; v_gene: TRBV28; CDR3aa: CASSARTAKGNTIYF
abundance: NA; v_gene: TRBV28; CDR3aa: CASSRGGANSQPQHF
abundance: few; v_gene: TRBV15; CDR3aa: CATSKDSEKLFF
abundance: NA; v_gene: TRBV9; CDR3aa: CASSVGLAGGQETQYF
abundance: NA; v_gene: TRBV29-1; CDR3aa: CSGRGGSDTEAFF
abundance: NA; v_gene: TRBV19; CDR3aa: CASTSIGDYTDTQYF
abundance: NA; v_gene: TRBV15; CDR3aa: CATSKGTGPYGYTF
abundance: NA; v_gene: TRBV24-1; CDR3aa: CATSEADATDTQYF
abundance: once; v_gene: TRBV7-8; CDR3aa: CASSIRLGDTQYF
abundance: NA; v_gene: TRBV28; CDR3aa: CASSRSNTVDEQFF
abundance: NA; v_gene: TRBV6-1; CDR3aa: CASSEAHRTLAKNIQYF
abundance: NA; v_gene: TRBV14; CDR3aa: CASRSNTGELFF
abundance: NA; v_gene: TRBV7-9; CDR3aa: CASSLGVKELFF
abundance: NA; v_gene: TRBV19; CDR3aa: CASSDGFNEKLFF